Listed below are T cell receptor beta chains from one sample, sequenced in a study of PD-1 blockade in classical Hodgkin lymphoma. Assay: immunoSEQ multiplex PCR; the TCRdb copy retains only in-frame clones and omits some. Of some 46,000 clones listed, over 60% were seen once; the top ten hold roughly 22%. This specimen consisted of peripheral blood mononuclear cells (PBMCs), obtained before the second cycle of nivolumab. Source of these receptors: a human donor with classical Hodgkin lymphoma. CDR3s include the opening cysteine and the closing phenylalanine or tryptophan. The D gene is left open where the match is weak. The listing skips clone size in some rows; elsewhere it reads once, few, many or a size class.

TRBV6-5	TRBD2	-	15	TRBJ2-2	CASRPGGLNTGELFF	TGTGCCAGCAGGCCGGGGGGGCTGAACACCGGGGAGCTGTTTTTT
TRBV7-3	-	-	14	TRBJ2-5	CASSPAGGSETQYF	TGTGCCAGCAGCCCGGCCGGGGGCAGCGAGACCCAGTACTTC
TRBV6-5	TRBD1	-	14	TRBJ2-1	CASGRGQGFNEQFF	TGTGCCAGCGGAAGGGGACAGGGGTTCAATGAGCAGTTCTTC
TRBV6-1	-	few	15	TRBJ1-2	CASIPYPASNYGYTF	TGTGCCAGCATCCCATATCCGGCCTCTAACTATGGCTACACCTTC
TRBV7-2	-	-	15	TRBJ1-2	CASSLSGTDNYGYTF	TGTGCCAGCAGCTTATCTGGGACTGACAACTATGGCTACACCTTC
TRBV28	TRBD2	few	15	TRBJ2-7	CASSLGAGGDDEQYF	TGTGCCAGCAGCTTGGGGGCGGGAGGAGATGACGAGCAGTACTTC
TRBV11-3	-	once	13	TRBJ1-2	CAIVGGGDYGYTF	TGTGCCATCGTTGGTGGGGGGGATTATGGCTACACCTTC
TRBV28	TRBD1	-	18	TRBJ1-1	CASSFSGGRRVRNTEAFF	TGTGCCAGCAGTTTTTCAGGGGGCAGAAGGGTCAGGAACACTGAAGCTTTCTTT
TRBV5-6	TRBD2	few	18	TRBJ2-1	CASSRLGLAGGPYNEQFF	TGTGCCAGCAGCCGTTTGGGTCTAGCGGGAGGCCCCTACAATGAGCAGTTCTTC
TRBV6-1	-	-	13	TRBJ1-5	CASRDTTYQPQHF	TGTGCCAGCAGGGACACAACGTATCAGCCCCAGCATTTT
TRBV18	TRBD1	-	16	TRBJ1-3	CASSPRDRTRGNTIYF	TGTGCCAGCTCACCGAGGGACAGGACAAGGGGAAACACCATATATTTT